This entry concerns a single T cell receptor beta chain. TCRdb re-analysed the 5' RACE reads in MiXCR, keeping a single row per CDR3 protein. Of approximately 150,000 distinct CDR3 sequences listed, around 13% are singletons. The sample belongs to a study of T-cell memory formation after mild COVID-19. The length of the CDR3 is 15 residues. Germline-derived CDR1 and CDR2 are SQVTM and ANQGSEA. V was clipped by 7 bases and J by 7 bases, with 22 bases between them. The sequencing sample was made of PBMCs or a T cell subset sorted from them (not recorded which). The receptor's source is an adult woman who had mild COVID-19 (a few samples of this study predate the infection). Cell type and time point are not known. The rearrangement joins TRBV29-1 to TRBJ2-2, with a possible D match to TRBD2 (6 bases). CDR3 in amino acids: CSARGGRVKNGELFF. The CDR3 DNA reads as TGCAGCGCGCGGGGAGGCAGGGTGAAAAACGGGGAGCTGTTTTTT.